A single T cell receptor beta chain is shown here with its context. Its antigen is currently unknown. This sample stems from a study of blood T cells in healthy people across ages. Study outcomes and limitations: Higher naive T cell percentage went strongly together with higher TCR beta diversity.

A sample-barcoded 5' primer and a J-beta primer mix were used in a second PCR of about 7 to 12 cycles. A single record per CDR3 protein comes from TCRdb applying MiXCR to the 5' RACE reads. The data contain about 1.8 million distinct CDR3 sequences, roughly 49% of them singletons. This TCR came from a woman aged 40 to 55 in good health. The source material was blood.

CDR3 residues: CASSWTGGKDQPQHF. DNA of the CDR3: TGCGCCAGCAGCTGGACAGGGGGAAAGGATCAGCCCCAGCATTTT. The rearrangement uses TRBV5-1 and TRBJ1-5; 10 bases agree with TRBD1. Germline V gene data show CDR1 as SGHRS and CDR2 as YFSETQ. Losses at the gene ends were 3 bases for V and 5 bases for J; bases not matched to a gene: 5. This CDR3 contains 15 residues.